This is a list of T cell receptor beta chains from one sample in a study of blood T cell repertoires in COVID-19. Only in-frame clones appear in the TCRdb table, and some are missing; sequencing was by immunoSEQ multiplex PCR. The sample carries around 220,000 clones, about nine tenths recorded once. Input material: peripheral blood. The receptor source for this set is a man aged 50 or older with acute or convalescent COVID-19. The CDR3 runs from the conserved cysteine through the conserved F or W. The D gene is left open where the match is weak. Some rows mark clone size as missing; the rest say once, few, many or name a class of expanded clone.

V: TRBV5-1
D: -
J: TRBJ2-2
size: -
DNA: TGCGCCAGCAGCTTGGCTCCGAACACCGGGGAGCTGTTTTTT
CDR3: CASSLAPNTGELFF

V: TRBV7-9
D: -
J: TRBJ1-2
size: -
DNA: TGTGCCAGCAGCTTCGGGGAATATGGCTACACCTTC
CDR3: CASSFGEYGYTF

V: TRBV18
D: -
J: TRBJ1-6
size: once
DNA: TGTGCCAGCTCACTATCGACAGGCCAAAATTCACCCCTCCACTTT
CDR3: CASSLSTGQNSPLHF

V: TRBV7-2
D: TRBD1
J: TRBJ1-2
size: -
DNA: TGTGTCCTATACAGGGGAGGAAACTATGGCTACACCTTC
CDR3: CVLYRGGNYGYTF

V: TRBV2
D: TRBD1
J: TRBJ1-2
size: -
DNA: TGTGCCAGCATTCGGGACAGCAGCTACACCTTC
CDR3: CASIRDSSYTF

V: TRBV2
D: -
J: TRBJ1-2
size: -
DNA: TGTGCCAGCAGTGATTGGGACGGACAGTTAGCTAACTATGGCTACACCTTC
CDR3: CASSDWDGQLANYGYTF

V: TRBV6-5
D: -
J: TRBJ2-7
size: few
DNA: TGTGCCAGCAGTCCTTCGACAGGCTACGAGCAGTACTTC
CDR3: CASSPSTGYEQYF

V: TRBV5-1
D: -
J: TRBJ2-5
size: -
DNA: TGCGCCAGCAGCTTGGGAGAGGGCCAAGAGACCCAGTACTTC
CDR3: CASSLGEGQETQYF

V: TRBV6-5
D: TRBD2
J: TRBJ2-6
size: once
DNA: TGTGCCAGCAGTTACGGGGGGGAGGGCTCCAACGTCCTGACTTTC
CDR3: CASSYGGEGSNVLTF

V: TRBV6-1
D: -
J: TRBJ1-3
size: -
DNA: TGTGCCAGCAGTGAAGGCAGGGGTTCTGGAAACACCATATATTTT
CDR3: CASSEGRGSGNTIYF

V: TRBV5-4
D: -
J: TRBJ1-1
size: -
DNA: TGTGCCAGCAGCTTGGGGGGACATCGGGGCGCTGAAGCTTTCTTT
CDR3: CASSLGGHRGAEAFF

V: TRBV2
D: -
J: TRBJ1-2
size: -
DNA: TGTGCCAGCAGGGAGACAGTTCATGGCTACACCTTC
CDR3: CASRETVHGYTF

V: TRBV6-5
D: -
J: TRBJ1-1
size: once
DNA: TGTGCCAGCAGCACCGGGGGGGAGGCTTTCTTT
CDR3: CASSTGGEAFF

V: TRBV10-3
D: -
J: TRBJ1-1
size: -
DNA: TGTGCCATCAGTGAATCACAGGATTTGAACACTGAAGCTTTCTTT
CDR3: CAISESQDLNTEAFF

V: TRBV18
D: -
J: TRBJ2-7
size: -
DNA: TGTGCCAGCTCCTGGACAGATACCTACGAGCAGTACTTC
CDR3: CASSWTDTYEQYF

V: TRBV28
D: -
J: TRBJ2-3
size: -
DNA: TGTGCCAGCAGTTTAAGTTTGGAGGGTACGCAGTATTTT
CDR3: CASSLSLEGTQYF

V: TRBV7-9
D: -
J: TRBJ2-2
size: -
DNA: TGTGCCAGCAGCTTAGCTCTAATGAGCGGGGAGCTGTTTTTT
CDR3: CASSLALMSGELFF

V: TRBV5-4
D: TRBD2
J: TRBJ2-3
size: -
DNA: TGTGCCAGCAGTGACCCGGGGGGGCCCACAGATACGCAGTATTTT
CDR3: CASSDPGGPTDTQYF

V: TRBV5-1
D: TRBD2
J: TRBJ2-7
size: -
DNA: TGCGCCAGCAGCAAGACTAGCGGGGAAGGCGAGCAGTACTTC
CDR3: CASSKTSGEGEQYF

V: TRBV7-8
D: TRBD1
J: TRBJ1-1
size: -
DNA: TGTGCCAGCAGCTTAGGACGGGACAGGGGATGGACTGAAGCTTTCTTT
CDR3: CASSLGRDRGWTEAFF

V: TRBV7-2
D: -
J: TRBJ1-2
size: -
DNA: TGTGCCAGCAGCCCCCGGGGGGTTCCTTATGGCTACACCTTC
CDR3: CASSPRGVPYGYTF

V: TRBV19
D: -
J: TRBJ1-2
size: -
DNA: TGTGCCAGTAGTCCTACCGCCGGGGGCTACACCTTC
CDR3: CASSPTAGGYTF

V: TRBV5-1
D: -
J: TRBJ1-1
size: -
DNA: TGCGCCAGCAGCTCGACAACACGCACTGAAGCTTTCTTT
CDR3: CASSSTTRTEAFF

V: TRBV6-5
D: -
J: TRBJ1-5
size: -
DNA: TGTGCCAGCTTACAGGACTATAGCAATCAGCCCCAGCATTTT
CDR3: CASLQDYSNQPQHF

V: TRBV18
D: -
J: TRBJ1-4
size: -
DNA: TGTGCCAGCTCACCCCAGAGAGGGAGTAGCGAAAAACTGTTTTTT
CDR3: CASSPQRGSSEKLFF

V: TRBV9
D: -
J: TRBJ1-2
size: -
DNA: TGTGCCAGCAGCGTAGGGGCAGTACTTAACTATGGCTACACCTTC
CDR3: CASSVGAVLNYGYTF

V: TRBV11-2
D: TRBD1
J: TRBJ1-6
size: -
DNA: TGTGCCAGCAGCTTCGGGACAGGGGGCAGCTCCTATAATTCACCCCTCCACTTT
CDR3: CASSFGTGGSSYNSPLHF

V: TRBV10-2
D: TRBD1
J: TRBJ1-4
size: -
DNA: TGCGCCAGCAGCGAACGTCCGGAGGGGGCTTGGGGTGAAAAACTGTTTTTT
CDR3: CASSERPEGAWGEKLFF

V: TRBV18
D: -
J: TRBJ1-4
size: -
DNA: TGTGCCAGCTCACCAAGGGGATTTAATGAAAAACTGTTTTTT
CDR3: CASSPRGFNEKLFF

V: TRBV3-1/TRBV3-2
D: -
J: TRBJ1-1
size: -
DNA: TGTGCCAGCAGCCAAGTCCAGGGGGAAGCTTTCTTT
CDR3: CASSQVQGEAFF

V: TRBV19
D: TRBD1
J: TRBJ1-6
size: -
DNA: TGTGCCAGTAGTATAGACGCGGACAGGGGGCGTAATTCACCCCTCCACTTT
CDR3: CASSIDADRGRNSPLHF

V: TRBV19
D: TRBD1
J: TRBJ1-5
size: -
DNA: TGTGCCAGTAGTAGGGACAGCGCGTATAGCAATCAGCCCCAGCATTTT
CDR3: CASSRDSAYSNQPQHF

V: TRBV6-1
D: -
J: TRBJ1-2
size: -
DNA: TGTGCCAGCAGTGGGGGAGGGCAACTTGGTAACTATGGCTACACCTTC
CDR3: CASSGGGQLGNYGYTF

V: TRBV12-3/TRBV12-4
D: -
J: TRBJ1-1
size: few
DNA: TGTGCCAGCAGTTTGGGCGGGGGCACTGAAGCTTTCTTT
CDR3: CASSLGGGTEAFF

V: TRBV29-1
D: -
J: TRBJ1-2
size: -
DNA: TGCAGCGTTGAAGCCTGGGGAGGGGAGCGTAACTATGGCTACACCTTC
CDR3: CSVEAWGGERNYGYTF

V: TRBV30
D: -
J: TRBJ1-5
size: once
DNA: TGTGCCTGGAGCCGCGGGACCCTCGAGGGACAGCCCCAGCATTTT
CDR3: CAWSRGTLEGQPQHF

V: TRBV6-1
D: TRBD1
J: TRBJ1-2
size: once
DNA: TGTGCCAGCAGTGAAGCTAGGACAGGGGATGGCTACACCTTC
CDR3: CASSEARTGDGYTF

V: TRBV10-1
D: TRBD1
J: TRBJ1-5
size: -
DNA: TGCGCCAGCAGCTCACTGGGGACAGCCCAGCATTTT
CDR3: CASSSLGTAQHF

V: TRBV3-1/TRBV3-2
D: -
J: TRBJ2-5
size: -
DNA: TGTGTCAGCAGCCAAGGCCGGGAAGAGACCCAGTACTTC
CDR3: CVSSQGREETQYF

V: TRBV20-1
D: -
J: TRBJ2-2
size: -
DNA: TGCAGTGCTAGTTCGGGTAGTCCCGGGGAGCTGTTTTTT
CDR3: CSASSGSPGELFF

V: TRBV6-5
D: -
J: TRBJ1-5
size: -
DNA: TGTGCCAGCAGTTACTCGGGCAGGGGTGGCAATCAGCCCCAGCATTTT
CDR3: CASSYSGRGGNQPQHF

V: TRBV9
D: -
J: TRBJ1-2
size: -
DNA: TGTGCCAGCAGCGTAGGCGCGGAATCCTATGGCTACACCTTC
CDR3: CASSVGAESYGYTF

V: TRBV25-1
D: -
J: TRBJ1-6
size: -
DNA: TGTGCCAGCAGTGACATCGCGCGGGACCCCAATTCACCCCTCCACTTT
CDR3: CASSDIARDPNSPLHF

V: TRBV7-3
D: TRBD2
J: TRBJ2-1
size: few
DNA: TGTGCCAGCAGCCCCCGTTACGGAGCGGGGGGGCGGGGTGAGCAGTTCTTC
CDR3: CASSPRYGAGGRGEQFF

V: TRBV27
D: -
J: TRBJ2-2
size: -
DNA: TGTGCCAGCGGGTGGGGAGTAACGAACACCGGGGAGCTGTTTTTT
CDR3: CASGWGVTNTGELFF

V: TRBV5-1
D: -
J: TRBJ2-3
size: -
DNA: TGCGCCAGCAGCTTGGTATCTCAGGGCACAGATACGCAGTATTTT
CDR3: CASSLVSQGTDTQYF

V: TRBV18
D: -
J: TRBJ2-2
size: once
DNA: TGTGCCAGCTCACCACCTAGCTCAGCGGAGGGCACCGGGGAGCTGTTTTTT
CDR3: CASSPPSSAEGTGELFF

V: TRBV6-5
D: -
J: TRBJ1-2
size: -
DNA: TGTGCCAGCAGAGATAGGACAAGCGTCTATGGCTACACCTTC
CDR3: CASRDRTSVYGYTF

V: TRBV6-5
D: -
J: TRBJ2-2
size: -
DNA: TGTGCCAGCAGCCCCTTGAAAGGACAAACCGGGGAGCTGTTTTTT
CDR3: CASSPLKGQTGELFF

V: TRBV9
D: TRBD2
J: TRBJ2-3
size: -
DNA: TGTGCCAGCAGCGTTGGGACTACCTCTAGCACAGATACGCAGTATTTT
CDR3: CASSVGTTSSTDTQYF

V: TRBV11-1
D: -
J: TRBJ2-7
size: -
DNA: TGTGCCAGCAGCCAGACAGGCTACGAGCAGTACTTC
CDR3: CASSQTGYEQYF

V: TRBV11-3
D: -
J: TRBJ1-1
size: -
DNA: TGTGCCAGCAGCCGGTTGAAGAACACTGAAGCTTTCTTT
CDR3: CASSRLKNTEAFF

V: TRBV5-5
D: TRBD1
J: TRBJ2-4
size: -
DNA: TGTGCCAGCAGCACGTGGACAGGGCACCGCATTCAGTACTTC
CDR3: CASSTWTGHRIQYF

V: TRBV2
D: -
J: TRBJ1-5
size: -
DNA: TGTGCCAGCAGTGCCGGACAAACGGTCAATCAGCCCCAGCATTTT
CDR3: CASSAGQTVNQPQHF

V: TRBV6-5
D: TRBD1
J: TRBJ1-2
size: -
DNA: TGTGCCAGCAGTCCGGGACAGGGATACTACGGCTACACCTTC
CDR3: CASSPGQGYYGYTF

V: TRBV28
D: -
J: TRBJ1-4
size: -
DNA: TGTGCCAGCAGTCCTGGGGCCCAAAAAAAACTGTTTTTT
CDR3: CASSPGAQKKLFF